One and the same sample provided the 3 T cell receptor beta chains below, sequenced in a study of CD8 T cells in Susac syndrome. Random-hexamer reverse transcription was applied to about 0.45 to 1 ug RNA. TCRdb itself ran the immunoSEQ multiplex PCR reads through MiXCR, one entry per CDR3 protein. This sample yields about 190,000 distinct CDR3 sequences, of which around 93% are seen a single time; approximately 0.16% belongs to the top ten. The sample taken for sequencing was CD8+ T cells from PBMCs. The receptors were sampled from a human donor with Susac syndrome.

Here the CDR3 reads CSAAPGGGTDTQYF. The CDR3 DNA sequence: TGCAGTGCTGCCCCGGGGGGGGGCACAGATACGCAGTATTTT. This chain links TRBV20-1 with TRBJ2-3; 8 nucleotides line up with TRBD2. Germline V CDR1 and CDR2: DFQATT, SNEGSKA (reference sequence). The CDR3 is 14 amino acids. J was trimmed by 1 base and V by 5 bases; bases with no gene match: 5.

The chain links TRBV20-1 to TRBJ2-7; D could derive from TRBD1 or TRBD2 (5 bases each). The V end lost 2 bases, the J end lost 0 bases, and 17 bases lay between the germline ends. Germline lookup yields CDR1 DFQATT and CDR2 SNEGSKA (reference sequence). The CDR3 is made up of 16 amino acids. The CDR3 reads CSARSFRDPISYEQYF. CDR3 bases: TGCAGTGCTAGATCGTTTCGGGACCCCATCTCCTACGAGCAGTACTTC.

The V and J genes are TRBV7-9 and TRBJ1-4; 8 positions agree with TRBD1. V lost 3 bases and J lost 5; bases outside the gene matches: 2. In germline, CDR1 is SEHNR, CDR2 FQNEAQ (reference sequence). The CDR3 totals 14 residues. CDR3 loop: CASSFQGANEKLFF. The CDR3 nucleotides read TGTGCCAGCAGCTTCCAGGGGGCAAATGAAAAACTGTTTTTT.